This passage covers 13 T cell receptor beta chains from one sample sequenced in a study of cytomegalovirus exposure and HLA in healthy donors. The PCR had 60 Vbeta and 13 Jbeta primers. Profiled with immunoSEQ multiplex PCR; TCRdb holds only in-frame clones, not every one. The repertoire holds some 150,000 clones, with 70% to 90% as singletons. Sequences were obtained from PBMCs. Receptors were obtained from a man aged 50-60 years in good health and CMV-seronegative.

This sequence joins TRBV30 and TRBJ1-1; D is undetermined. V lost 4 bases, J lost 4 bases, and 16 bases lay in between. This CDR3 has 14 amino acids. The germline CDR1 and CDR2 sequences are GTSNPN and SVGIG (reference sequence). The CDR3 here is CAWKEGVVGTEAFF. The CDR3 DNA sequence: TGTGCCTGGAAGGAGGGAGTCGTTGGCACTGAAGCTTTCTTT.

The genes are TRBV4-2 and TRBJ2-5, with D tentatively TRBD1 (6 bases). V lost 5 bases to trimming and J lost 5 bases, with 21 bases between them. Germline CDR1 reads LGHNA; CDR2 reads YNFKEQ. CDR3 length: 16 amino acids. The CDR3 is CASSRRTGAGDETQYF. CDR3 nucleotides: TGTGCCAGCAGCAGACGGACCGGGGCAGGGGATGAGACCCAGTACTTC.

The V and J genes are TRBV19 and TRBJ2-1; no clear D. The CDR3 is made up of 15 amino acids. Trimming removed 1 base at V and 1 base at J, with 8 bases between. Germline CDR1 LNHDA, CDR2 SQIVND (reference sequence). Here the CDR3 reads CASSIGAISYNEQFF. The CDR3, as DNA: TGTGCCAGTAGTATAGGCGCGATTTCCTACAATGAGCAGTTCTTC.

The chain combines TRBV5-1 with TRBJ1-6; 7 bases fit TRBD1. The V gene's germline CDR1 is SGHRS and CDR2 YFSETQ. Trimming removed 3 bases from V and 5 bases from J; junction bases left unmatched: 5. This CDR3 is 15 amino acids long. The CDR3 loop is CASSWDSGDNSPLHF. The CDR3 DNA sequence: TGCGCCAGCAGCTGGGACAGCGGAGATAATTCACCCCTCCACTTT.

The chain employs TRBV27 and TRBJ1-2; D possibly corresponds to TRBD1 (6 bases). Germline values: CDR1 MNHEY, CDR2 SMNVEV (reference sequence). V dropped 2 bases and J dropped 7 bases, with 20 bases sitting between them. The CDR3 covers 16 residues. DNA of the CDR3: TGTGCCAGCAGTTTAAATAAATGGGGGGGCGCGAGTGGCTACACCTTC. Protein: CASSLNKWGGASGYTF.

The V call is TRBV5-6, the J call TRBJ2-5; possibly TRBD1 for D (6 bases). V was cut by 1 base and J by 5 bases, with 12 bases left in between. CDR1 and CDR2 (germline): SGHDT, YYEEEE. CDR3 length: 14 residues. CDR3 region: CASSLWGHAETQYF. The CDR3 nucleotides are TGTGCCAGCAGCTTGTGGGGGCACGCCGAGACCCAGTACTTC.

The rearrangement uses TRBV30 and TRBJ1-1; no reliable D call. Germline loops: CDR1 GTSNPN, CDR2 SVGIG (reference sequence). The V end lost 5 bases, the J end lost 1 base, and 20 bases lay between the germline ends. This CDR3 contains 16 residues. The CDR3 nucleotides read TGTGCCTGGCGGATCCGCGGGGAGTTCAGGAACACTGAAGCTTTCTTT. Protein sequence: CAWRIRGEFRNTEAFF. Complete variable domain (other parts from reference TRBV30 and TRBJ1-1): SQTIHQWPATLVQPVGSPLSLECTVEGTSNPNLYWYRQAAGRGLQLLFYSVGIGQISSEVPQNLSASRPQDRQFILSSKKLLLSDSGFYLCAWRIRGEFRNTEAFFGQGTRLTVV.

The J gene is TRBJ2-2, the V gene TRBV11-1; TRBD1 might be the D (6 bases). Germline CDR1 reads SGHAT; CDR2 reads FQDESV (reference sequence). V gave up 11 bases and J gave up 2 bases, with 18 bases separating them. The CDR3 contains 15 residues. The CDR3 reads CAAGGQGINTGELFF. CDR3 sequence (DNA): TGTGCCGCCGGAGGCCAGGGGATCAACACCGGGGAGCTGTTTTTT.

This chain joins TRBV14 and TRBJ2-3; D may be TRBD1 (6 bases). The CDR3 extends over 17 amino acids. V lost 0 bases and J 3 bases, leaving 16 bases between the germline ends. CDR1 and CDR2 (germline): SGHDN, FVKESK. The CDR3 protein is CASSQDLTVGGTDTQYF. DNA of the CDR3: TGTGCCAGCAGCCAAGATCTTACGGTAGGGGGAACAGATACGCAGTATTTT.

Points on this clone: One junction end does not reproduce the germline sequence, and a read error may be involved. DNA of the CDR3: TGTGCTAGTAGTATCGGCGGAGAGACCCAGTACTTC. Its protein is CASSIGGETQYF. The chain has TRBV19 and TRBJ2-5; no definite D call. Germline-derived CDR1 and CDR2 are LNHDA and SQIVND (reference sequence). This CDR3 spans 12 amino acids.

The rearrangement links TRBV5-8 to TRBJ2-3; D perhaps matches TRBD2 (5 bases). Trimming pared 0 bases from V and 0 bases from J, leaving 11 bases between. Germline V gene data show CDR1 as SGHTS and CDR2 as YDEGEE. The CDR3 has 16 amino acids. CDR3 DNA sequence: TGTGCCAGCAGCTTGGGTTCTAGCAGAAGCACAGATACGCAGTATTTT. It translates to CASSLGSSRSTDTQYF.

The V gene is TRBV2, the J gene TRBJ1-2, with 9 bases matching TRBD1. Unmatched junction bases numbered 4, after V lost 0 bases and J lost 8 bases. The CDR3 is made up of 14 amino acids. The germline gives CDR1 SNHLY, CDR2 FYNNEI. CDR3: CASSEADRGFGYTF. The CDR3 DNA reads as TGTGCCAGCAGTGAAGCAGACAGGGGGTTCGGCTACACCTTC. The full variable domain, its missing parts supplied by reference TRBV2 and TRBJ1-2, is EPEVTQTPSHQVTQMGQEVILRCVPISNHLYFYWYRQILGQKVEFLVSFYNNEISEKSEIFDDQFSVERPDGSNFTLKIRSTKLEDSAMYFCASSEADRGFGYTFGSGTRLTVV.

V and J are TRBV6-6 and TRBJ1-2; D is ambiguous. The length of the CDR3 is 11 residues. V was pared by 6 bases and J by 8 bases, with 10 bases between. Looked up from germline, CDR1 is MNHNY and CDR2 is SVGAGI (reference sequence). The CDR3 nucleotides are TGTGCCAGCAGCGCTCTTGAGGGCTACACCTTC. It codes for CASSALEGYTF.